Reported below is one TCR beta chain. The record originates from a study of T cell changes during pregnancy in multiple sclerosis. The CDR3 is 15 residues long. Trimming pared 2 bases from V and 0 bases from J, leaving 10 bases between. Germline lookup yields CDR1 MGHRA and CDR2 YSYEKL. Repertoires were generated with immunoSEQ multiplex PCR, while TCRdb's copy carries only in-frame clones and drops some. This table holds 40,000 to 55,000 clones, over 75% found once. Sequencing was performed on CD8+ T cells from peripheral blood mononuclear cells, taken in the second trimester of pregnancy. The TCR originated in a female donor with multiple sclerosis, enrolled in a pregnancy study. The chain uses TRBV4-1 and TRBJ1-1; D is perhaps TRBD1 (5 bases). The CDR3 nucleotides read TGCGCCAGCAGCCAAAGACAGCACATGAACACTGAAGCTTTCTTT. It yields the protein CASSQRQHMNTEAFF.